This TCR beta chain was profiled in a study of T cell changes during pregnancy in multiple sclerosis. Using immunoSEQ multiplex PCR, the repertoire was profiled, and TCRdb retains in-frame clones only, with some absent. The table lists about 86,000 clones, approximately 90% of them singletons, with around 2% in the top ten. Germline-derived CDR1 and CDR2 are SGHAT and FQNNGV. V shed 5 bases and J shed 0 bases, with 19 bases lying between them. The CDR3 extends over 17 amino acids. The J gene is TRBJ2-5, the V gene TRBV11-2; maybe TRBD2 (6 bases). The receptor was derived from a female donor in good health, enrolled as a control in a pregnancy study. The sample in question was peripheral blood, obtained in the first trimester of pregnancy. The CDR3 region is CASSRGYTAGYQETQYF. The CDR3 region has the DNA TGTGCCAGCAGCCGGGGTTACACCGCGGGGTACCAAGAGACCCAGTACTTC.